The 8 T cell receptor beta chains listed next were all sequenced from one sample in a study of blood T cell repertoires in COVID-19. The protocol was immunoSEQ multiplex PCR, while the TCRdb copy is restricted to in-frame clones and leaves out a portion. The sample holds some 510,000 clones, around nine tenths seen once. What was sequenced was PBMCs or T cells enriched from blood (not recorded which). Receptors were obtained from a middle-aged woman who had recovered from COVID-19.

This chain connects TRBV5-1 to TRBJ1-2, with 8 bases matching TRBD1. This CDR3 comprises 15 residues. Germline V gene sequence: CDR1 SGHRS, CDR2 YFSETQ. V shed 0 bases and J 7 bases; nucleotides not matched to a gene: 8. The CDR3 coding sequence is TGCGCCAGCAGCTTGGGGCCAGGGGGCTTTGCTGGCTACACCTTC. It specifies CASSLGPGGFAGYTF.

The V gene is TRBV25-1, the J gene TRBJ2-7; a weak D match, TRBD1 (5 bases). Trimming removed 3 bases from V and 3 bases from J, with 15 bases in between. Germline V gene lookup returns CDR1 MGHDK and CDR2 SYGVNS. This CDR3 contains 15 residues. CDR3 DNA sequence: TGTGCCAGCAGTGATTCGGGCAGGGTGGACTACGAGCAGTACTTC. Protein sequence: CASSDSGRVDYEQYF.

The V and J genes are TRBV7-9 and TRBJ2-1; no firm D call. CDR1 SEHNR and CDR2 FQNEAQ come from the germline V gene (reference sequence). The CDR3 is 12 amino acids. The V end was cut by 8 bases, the J end by 8 bases, with 13 bases between. The CDR3 loop reads CASRPGGDEQFF. CDR3 sequence (DNA): TGTGCCAGCCGCCCCGGCGGCGATGAGCAGTTCTTC.

The chain links TRBV27 to TRBJ1-2; maybe TRBD1 (5 bases). The CDR3 has 17 amino acids. The ends were cut back, 5 bases at V and 3 bases at J, with 22 bases in the middle. CDR1 and CDR2 (germline): MNHEY, SMNVEV (reference sequence). The CDR3, as DNA: TGTGCCAGCAGTGAATGGGGCGGAGGGTATGAGGACTATGGCTACACCTTC. This encodes CASSEWGGGYEDYGYTF.

This clone was seen just once. The chain is built from TRBV5-4 and TRBJ2-5; D gene ambiguous. Trimming took 0 bases from V and 7 from J, leaving 7 bases between them. Germline loops: CDR1 SGHNT, CDR2 YYREEE (reference sequence). This CDR3 is 12 amino acids long. The chain's CDR3 is CASSLAGVTQYF. CDR3 in DNA: TGTGCCAGCAGCTTGGCCGGAGTGACCCAGTACTTC.

V is TRBV14 and J is TRBJ1-1; no firm D call. The CDR3 extends over 11 amino acids. The germline V and J ends were trimmed by 8 bases and 2 bases, with 6 bases remaining between them. Germline values: CDR1 SGHDN, CDR2 FVKESK. CDR3 nucleotides: TGTGCCAGCGGAGCAAACACTGAAGCTTTCTTT. The encoded protein is CASGANTEAFF.

The CDR3 region has the DNA TGCGCCAGCAGTGAGTCTGGGGTCACAGGGGAGCAGTACTTC. It encodes CASSESGVTGEQYF. V and J are TRBV10-1 and TRBJ2-7, with D maybe TRBD1 (6 bases). The V end was cut by 0 bases, the J end by 7 bases, with 13 bases between. Germline lookup yields CDR1 WNHNN and CDR2 SYGVQD (reference sequence). This CDR3 spans 14 amino acids.

The V and J genes are TRBV18 and TRBJ2-1, with D unresolved. CDR3 length: 13 residues. The V end lost 3 bases, the J end lost 4 bases, and 7 bases lay between the germline ends. CDR1 is KGHSH and CDR2 is LQKENI in the germline V gene. In DNA form, the CDR3 reads TGTGCCAGCTCACCTCGAGATTACAATGAGCAGTTCTTC. Translated: CASSPRDYNEQFF.